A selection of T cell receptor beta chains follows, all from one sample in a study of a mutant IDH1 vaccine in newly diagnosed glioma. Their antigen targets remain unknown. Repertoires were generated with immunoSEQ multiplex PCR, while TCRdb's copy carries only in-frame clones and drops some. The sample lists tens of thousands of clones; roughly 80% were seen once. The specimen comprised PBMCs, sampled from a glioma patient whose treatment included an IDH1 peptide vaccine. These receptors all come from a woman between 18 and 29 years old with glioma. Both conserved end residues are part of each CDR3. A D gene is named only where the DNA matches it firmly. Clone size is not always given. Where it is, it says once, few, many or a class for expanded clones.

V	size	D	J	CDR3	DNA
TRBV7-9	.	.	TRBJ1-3	CASSLSQGTGNTIYF	TGTGCCAGCAGCCTCTCCCAAGGAACTGGAAACACCATATATTTT
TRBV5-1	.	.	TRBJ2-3	CASTTTQLTDTQYF	TGCGCCAGCACCACTACACAGCTGACAGATACGCAGTATTTT
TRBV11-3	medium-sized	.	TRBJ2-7	CASSSTLAVDGSYEQYF	TGTGCCAGCAGCTCCACTTTAGCTGTTGACGGATCCTACGAGCAGTACTTC
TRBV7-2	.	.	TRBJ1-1	CASSLVTGYRAFF	TGTGCCAGCAGCTTAGTAACAGGTTATCGGGCTTTCTTT
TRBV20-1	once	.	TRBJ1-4	CSAATNEKLFF	TGCAGTGCAGCAACTAATGAAAAACTGTTTTTT
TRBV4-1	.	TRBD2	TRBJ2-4	CASSQVASLAEDKNIQYF	TGCGCCAGCAGCCAAGTTGCATCCCTAGCGGAGGACAAAAACATTCAGTACTTC
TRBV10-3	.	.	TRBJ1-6	CAISVREGDSPLHF	TGTGCCATCAGTGTCAGGGAGGGGGATTCACCCCTCCACTTT
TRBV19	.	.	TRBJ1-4	CASSPLLRGMEKLFF	TGTGCCAGTAGCCCCCTCCTACGGGGCATGGAAAAACTGTTTTTT
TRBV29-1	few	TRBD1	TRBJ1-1	CSARGQREAFF	TGCAGCGCTAGGGGGCAGCGTGAAGCTTTCTTT
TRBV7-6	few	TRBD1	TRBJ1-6	CASRGQPNSPLHF	TGTGCCAGCAGGGGACAGCCTAATTCACCCCTCCACTTT
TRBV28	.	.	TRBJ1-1	CASSLYLLNTEAFF	TGTGCCAGCAGTCTATACCTTTTGAACACTGAAGCTTTCTTT
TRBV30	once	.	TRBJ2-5	CAWSVQSQETQYF	TGTGCCTGGAGTGTGCAGTCTCAAGAGACCCAGTACTTC
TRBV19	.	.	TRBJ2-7	CASSPGADPSYEQYF	TGTGCCAGTAGTCCGGGGGCCGACCCTTCCTACGAGCAGTACTTC
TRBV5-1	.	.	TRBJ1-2	CASSLLEGGYTF	TGCGCCAGCAGCTTGCTCGAGGGCGGCTACACCTTC
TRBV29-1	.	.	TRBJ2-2	CSVGTDGELFF	TGCAGCGTTGGGACTGACGGGGAGCTGTTTTTT
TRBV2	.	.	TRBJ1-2	CASSPGTRGYTF	TGTGCCAGCAGCCCCGGGACACGCGGCTACACCTTC
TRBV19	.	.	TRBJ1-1	CASSRQTKNTEAFF	TGTGCCAGTAGTAGACAAACGAAAAACACTGAAGCTTTCTTT
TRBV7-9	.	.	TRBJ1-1	CASSPEAFF	TGTGCCAGCAGTCCTGAAGCTTTCTTT
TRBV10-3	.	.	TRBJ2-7	CAISESTYEQYF	TGTGCCATCAGTGAGTCCACCTACGAGCAGTACTTC
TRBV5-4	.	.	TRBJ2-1	CASSLGDYHNEQFF	TGTGCCAGCAGCTTGGGAGACTACCACAATGAGCAGTTCTTC
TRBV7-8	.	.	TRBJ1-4	CASSPRDTSSELFF	TGTGCCAGCAGCCCCCGGGACACGTCCTCGGAACTGTTTTTT
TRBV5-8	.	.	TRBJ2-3	CASSLAGTDTQYF	TGTGCCAGCAGCTTGGCCGGGACAGATACGCAGTATTTT
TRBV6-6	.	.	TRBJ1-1	CASSDILRAFF	TGTGCCAGCAGTGACATCCTCCGGGCTTTCTTT
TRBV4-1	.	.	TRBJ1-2	CASSPPARGDGYTF	TGCGCCAGCAGCCCCCCAGCTCGAGGTGATGGCTACACCTTC
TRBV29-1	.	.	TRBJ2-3	CSVHRGSSTDTQYF	TGCAGCGTTCACCGGGGTTCTAGCACAGATACGCAGTATTTT
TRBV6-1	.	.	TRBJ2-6	CASSDYGANVLTF	TGTGCCAGCAGTGACTACGGGGCCAACGTCCTGACTTTC